A single sample is the source of the 2 T cell receptor beta chains below, sequenced in a study of vaccination effects on CD4 cells after COVID-19 (dated by TCRdb to between 2021 and 2023). The ViraFEST assay stimulated PBMC with viral peptide pools and then used TCR sequencing to identify antigen-specific CD4+ T cell clonotypes by expansion. After approximately 11 days of culture, CD4+ T cells were isolated with the EasySep CD4+ T cell isolation kit. PCR-confirmed SARS-CoV-2 infection had occurred in convalescent patients between March and December 2020, before the Alpha, Beta and Delta variants emerged in the United States. These receptors have no identified antigens. Library preparation used the immunoSEQ multiplex PCR assay. This immuneACCESS table, as held by TCRdb, lists in-frame sequences with V and J called but not all clones. Of the missing ones, under half trace to an unresolved V gene in checked studies; the others have no known cause. The sample data list tens of thousands of clones, and over 60% of these were observed just once. More than 15% of the sample lies in the top ten.

The input for sequencing was CD4+ T cells from PBMCs cultured with HCoV-NL63 spike peptides, taken before COVID-19 vaccination. The sample's cell subset or site label, in plain terms: HCoV-NL63 spike overlapping peptide pool stimulation. The receptors come from a human donor who had a prior SARS-CoV-2 infection.

The V gene is TRBV7-9, the J gene TRBJ1-2, with a possible D match to TRBD1 (5 bases). With 5 bases removed from V and 13 bases from J, the gap between germline ends came to 17 bases. Germline V gene data show CDR1 as SEHNR and CDR2 as FQNEAQ (reference sequence). The CDR3 spans 12 residues. The DNA for the CDR3 is TGTGCCAGCAGCCTACCGACGGGGCTGGGCACCTTC. Its protein product is CASSLPTGLGTF.

The gene calls are TRBV6-5 and TRBJ2-5; perhaps D is TRBD1 or TRBD2 (7 bases each). Germline V gene lookup returns CDR1 MNHEY and CDR2 SVGAGI. The CDR3 loop spans 13 amino acids. Trimming stripped 5 bases from V and 5 bases from J, with 12 bases between. This CDR3 reads CASSLQGGETQYF. CDR3 in DNA: TGTGCCAGCAGTCTGCAGGGGGGGGAGACCCAGTACTTC.